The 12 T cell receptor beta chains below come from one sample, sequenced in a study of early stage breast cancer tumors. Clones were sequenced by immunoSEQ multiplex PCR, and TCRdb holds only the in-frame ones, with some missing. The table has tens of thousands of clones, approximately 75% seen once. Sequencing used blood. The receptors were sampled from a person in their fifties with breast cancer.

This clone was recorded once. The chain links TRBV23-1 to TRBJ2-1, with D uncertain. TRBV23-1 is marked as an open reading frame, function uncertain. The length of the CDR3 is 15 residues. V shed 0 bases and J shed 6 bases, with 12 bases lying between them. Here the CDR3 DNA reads TGCGCCAGCAGTCAATCATGGGAAGACCTCAATGAGCAGTTCTTC. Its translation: CASSQSWEDLNEQFF.

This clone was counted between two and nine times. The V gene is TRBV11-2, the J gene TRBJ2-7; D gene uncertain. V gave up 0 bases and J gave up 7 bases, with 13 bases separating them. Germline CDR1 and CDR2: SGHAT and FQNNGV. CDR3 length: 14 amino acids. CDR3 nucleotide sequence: TGTGCCAGCAGCTTAGACAGGCACAGCCCGGAGCAGTACTTC. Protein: CASSLDRHSPEQYF.

The CDR3 DNA reads as TGTGCCATCAGCCAAAAGTCCAGTGCGAACACTGAAGCTTTCTTT. It is translated as CAISQKSSANTEAFF. This chain links TRBV10-3 with TRBJ1-1, with unresolved D. There are 15 residues in the CDR3. The ends were cut back, 6 bases at V and 1 base at J, with 15 bases in the middle. Germline CDR1 and CDR2: ENHRY and SYGVKD.

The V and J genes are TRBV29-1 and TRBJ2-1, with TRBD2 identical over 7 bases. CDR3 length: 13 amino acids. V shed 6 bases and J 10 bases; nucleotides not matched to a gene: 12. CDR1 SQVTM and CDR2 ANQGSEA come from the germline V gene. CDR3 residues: CSVFSGLAEEQFF. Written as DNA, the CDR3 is TGCAGCGTCTTCTCCGGGCTAGCGGAGGAGCAGTTCTTC.

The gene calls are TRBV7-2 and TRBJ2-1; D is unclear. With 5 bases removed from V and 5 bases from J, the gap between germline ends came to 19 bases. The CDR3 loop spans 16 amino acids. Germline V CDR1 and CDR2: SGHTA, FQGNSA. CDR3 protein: CASSPPRVPTHNEQFF. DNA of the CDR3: TGTGCCAGCAGCCCACCCCGGGTGCCTACTCACAATGAGCAGTTCTTC.

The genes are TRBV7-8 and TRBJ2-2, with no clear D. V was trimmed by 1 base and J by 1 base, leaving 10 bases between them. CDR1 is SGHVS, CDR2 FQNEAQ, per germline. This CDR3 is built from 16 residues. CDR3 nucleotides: TGTGCCAGCAGCTTAGTGGTGGCGGTGAACACCGGGGAGCTGTTTTTT. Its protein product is CASSLVVAVNTGELFF.

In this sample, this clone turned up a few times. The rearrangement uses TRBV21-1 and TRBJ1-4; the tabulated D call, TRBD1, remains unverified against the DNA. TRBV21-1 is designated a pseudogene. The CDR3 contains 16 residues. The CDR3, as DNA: TGTGCCAGCAGCAAGCGGACAGGTGCAACTAATGAAAAACTGTTTTTT. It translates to CASSKRTGATNEKLFF.

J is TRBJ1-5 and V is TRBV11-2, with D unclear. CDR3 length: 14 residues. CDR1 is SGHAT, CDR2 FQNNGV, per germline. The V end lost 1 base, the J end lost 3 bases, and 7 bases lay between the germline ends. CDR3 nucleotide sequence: TGTGCCAGCAGCTTAGGACTGGACAATCAGCCCCAGCATTTT. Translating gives CASSLGLDNQPQHF.

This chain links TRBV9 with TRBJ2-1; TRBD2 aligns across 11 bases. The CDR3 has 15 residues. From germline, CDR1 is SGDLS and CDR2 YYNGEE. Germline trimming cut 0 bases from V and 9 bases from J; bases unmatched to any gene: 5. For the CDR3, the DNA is TGTGCCAGCAGCGTAGGAATTAGCGGGAGGGGTGAGCAGTTCTTC. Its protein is CASSVGISGRGEQFF.

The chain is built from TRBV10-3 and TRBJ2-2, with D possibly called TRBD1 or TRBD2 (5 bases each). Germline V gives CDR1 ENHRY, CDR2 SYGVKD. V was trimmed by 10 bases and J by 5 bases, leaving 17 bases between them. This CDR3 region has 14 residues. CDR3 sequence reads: CATSIAGGTGELFF. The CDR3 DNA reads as TGTGCCACCAGCATAGCTGGGGGTACCGGGGAGCTGTTTTTT.

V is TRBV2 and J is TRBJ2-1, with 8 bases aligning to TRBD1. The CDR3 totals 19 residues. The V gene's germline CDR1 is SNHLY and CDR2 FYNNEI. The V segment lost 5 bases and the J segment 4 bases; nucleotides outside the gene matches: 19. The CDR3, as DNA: TGTGCCAGCAGTCAGGGAGGCGGGTGGGGACAGGAGTTTTACAATGAGCAGTTCTTC. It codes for CASSQGGGWGQEFYNEQFF.

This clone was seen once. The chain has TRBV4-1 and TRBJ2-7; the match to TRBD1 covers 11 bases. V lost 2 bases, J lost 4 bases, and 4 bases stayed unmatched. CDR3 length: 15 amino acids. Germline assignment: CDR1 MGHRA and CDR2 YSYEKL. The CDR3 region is CASSQTGTGGYEQYF. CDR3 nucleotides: TGCGCCAGCAGCCAAACCGGGACAGGGGGTTACGAGCAGTACTTC.